This T cell receptor (beta chain) emerged from a study of beta chain features in type 1 diabetes. Background on the study: Regarding age, gender and cell yields, patients proved similar to healthy donors. Findings of the study overall: In all four CD4+ subsets, TCRB CDR3 length was significantly, moderately reduced in type 1 diabetes.

The sample holds a few counts of this clone. What it binds is unknown. The authors reverse transcribed all of the isolated RNA, so sequencing captured expressed TCRB transcripts. Here immunoSEQ multiplex PCR was the method, and the copy in TCRdb shows in-frame clones only, minus some. The table lists some 290,000 clones, around an eighth of them singletons. The specimen was naive CD4+ T cells from blood. The origin of this receptor is a man aged 25 to 40 with type 1 diabetes.

In DNA form, the CDR3 reads TGCGCCAGCAGCGTGGGACAGGGAAACTATGGCTACACCTTC. It translates to CASSVGQGNYGYTF. V gene TRBV5-1 combines with J gene TRBJ1-2, with 9 bases lining up with TRBD1. The J segment lost 2 bases and the V segment lost 4 bases, leaving 3 bases of the junction unmatched. CDR1 SGHRS and CDR2 YFSETQ come from the germline V gene. CDR3 length: 14 amino acids.